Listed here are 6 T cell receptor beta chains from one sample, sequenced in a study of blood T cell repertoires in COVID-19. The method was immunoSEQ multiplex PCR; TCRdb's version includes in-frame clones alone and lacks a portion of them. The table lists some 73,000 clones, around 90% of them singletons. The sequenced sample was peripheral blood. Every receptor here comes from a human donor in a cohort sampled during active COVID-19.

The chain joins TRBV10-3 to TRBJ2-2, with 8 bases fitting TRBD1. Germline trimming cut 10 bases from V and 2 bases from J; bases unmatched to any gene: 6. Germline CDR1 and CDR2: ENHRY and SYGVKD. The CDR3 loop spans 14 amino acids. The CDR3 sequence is CATQDRVNTGELFF. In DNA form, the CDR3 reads TGTGCCACCCAGGACAGGGTCAACACCGGGGAGCTGTTTTTT.

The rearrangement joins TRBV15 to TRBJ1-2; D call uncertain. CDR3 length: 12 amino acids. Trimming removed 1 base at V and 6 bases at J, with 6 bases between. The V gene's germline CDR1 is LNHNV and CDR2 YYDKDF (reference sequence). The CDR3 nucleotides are TGTGCCACCAGCAGAGGACTGAATGGCTACACCTTC. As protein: CATSRGLNGYTF.

The CDR3 bases are TGTGCCAGCAGCCCCGGACTGTCTAGCACAGATACGCAGTATTTT. Translating it yields CASSPGLSSTDTQYF. The chain recombines TRBV5-8 with TRBJ2-3, with TRBD2 as a possible D gene (5 bases). The germline gives CDR1 SGHTS, CDR2 YDEGEE. The CDR3 is made up of 15 amino acids. V was pared by 4 bases and J by 0 bases, with 12 bases between.

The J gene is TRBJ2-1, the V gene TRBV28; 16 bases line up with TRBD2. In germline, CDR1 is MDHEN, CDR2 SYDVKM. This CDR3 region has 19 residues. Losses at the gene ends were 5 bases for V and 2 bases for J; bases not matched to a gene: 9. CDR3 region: CASSPGLAGGKGTYNEQFF. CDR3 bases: TGTGCCAGCAGTCCGGGACTAGCGGGGGGGAAGGGCACCTACAATGAGCAGTTCTTC.

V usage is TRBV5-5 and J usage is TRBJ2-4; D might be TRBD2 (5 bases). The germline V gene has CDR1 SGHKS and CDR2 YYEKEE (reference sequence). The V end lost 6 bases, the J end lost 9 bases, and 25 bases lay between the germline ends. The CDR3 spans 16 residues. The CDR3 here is CASTSPIGEIEAIQYF. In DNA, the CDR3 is TGTGCCAGCACCTCACCCATCGGGGAAATTGAGGCCATTCAGTACTTC.

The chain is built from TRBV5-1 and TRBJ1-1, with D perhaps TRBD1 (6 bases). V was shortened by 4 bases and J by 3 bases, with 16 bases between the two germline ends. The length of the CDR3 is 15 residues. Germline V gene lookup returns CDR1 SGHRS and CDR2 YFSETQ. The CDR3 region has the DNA TGCGCCAGCAGCCAACAGGGACCCCAGCACACTGAAGCTTTCTTT. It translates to CASSQQGPQHTEAFF.